This T cell receptor (beta chain) was sequenced during a study of blood T cells in healthy people across ages. Points from the study as a whole: Relative to aged donors, long-lived donors carried more naive CD4+ cells and displayed higher diversity.

Remarks on this clonotype: Antigen: not known.

A sample-barcoded 5' primer and a J-beta primer mix were used in a second PCR of about 7 to 11 cycles. TCRdb analysed the 5' RACE reads with MiXCR anew, one entry per CDR3 protein. This table holds about 1.5 million distinct CDR3 sequences, 35% to 45% found once. Germline lookup yields CDR1 MNHEY and CDR2 SMNVEV (reference sequence). Trimming removed 6 bases from V and 1 base from J, with 12 bases in between. The CDR3 spans 15 residues. The TCR was taken from a woman aged 18-29 years in good health. The specimen was blood. The chain is built from TRBV27 and TRBJ1-4, with D perhaps TRBD1 (6 bases). The CDR3 nucleotides are TGTGCCAGCAGACAGGGCGGGGTAACTAATGAAAAACTGTTTTTT. This sequence encodes CASRQGGVTNEKLFF.